This TCR beta chain originates from a study of blood T cell repertoires in COVID-19. Study-level background: Acute and convalescent COVID-19 specimens originated in the United States, Italy and Spain. Sample material is recorded as cDNA or gDNA derived from T cells, B-cell-depleted T cells, or PBMCs.

Categorization into cohorts depended on clinical history that participants reported. Some clones are missing from TCRdb's copy, which holds only in-frame ones; the method was immunoSEQ multiplex PCR. Of approximately 250,000 clones detected, 85% to 95% appear once; the ten largest clones hold around 2.8%. There are 15 residues in the CDR3. The V segment lost 5 bases and the J segment 7 bases; nucleotides outside the gene matches: 11. Germline V gives CDR1 LNHDA, CDR2 SQIVND (reference sequence). The sequence was collected from a man aged 35 to 55 who had been exposed to COVID-19. Sample: PBMCs or T cells enriched from blood (not recorded which). V usage is TRBV19 and J usage is TRBJ2-1; 7 bases are a match to TRBD2. CDR3 sequence (DNA): TGTGCCAGTAGTTTTCTAGCGGAGCTCCCTAATGAGCAGTTCTTC. Its translation is CASSFLAELPNEQFF.